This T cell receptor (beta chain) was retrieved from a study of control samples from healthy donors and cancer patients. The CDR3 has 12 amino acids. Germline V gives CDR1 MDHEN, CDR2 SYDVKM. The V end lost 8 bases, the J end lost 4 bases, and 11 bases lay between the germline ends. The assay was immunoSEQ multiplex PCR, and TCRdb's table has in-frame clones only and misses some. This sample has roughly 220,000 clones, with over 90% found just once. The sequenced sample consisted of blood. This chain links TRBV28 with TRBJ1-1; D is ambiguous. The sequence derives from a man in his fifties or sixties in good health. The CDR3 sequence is CASGRRATEAFF. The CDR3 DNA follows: TGTGCCAGCGGGCGCCGAGCCACTGAAGCTTTCTTT. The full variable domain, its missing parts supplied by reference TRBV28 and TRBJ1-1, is DVKVTQSSRYLVKRTGEKVFLECVQDMDHENMFWYRQDPGLGLRLIYFSYDVKMKEKGDIPEGYSVSREKKERFSLILESASTNQTSMYLCASGRRATEAFFGQGTRLTVV.